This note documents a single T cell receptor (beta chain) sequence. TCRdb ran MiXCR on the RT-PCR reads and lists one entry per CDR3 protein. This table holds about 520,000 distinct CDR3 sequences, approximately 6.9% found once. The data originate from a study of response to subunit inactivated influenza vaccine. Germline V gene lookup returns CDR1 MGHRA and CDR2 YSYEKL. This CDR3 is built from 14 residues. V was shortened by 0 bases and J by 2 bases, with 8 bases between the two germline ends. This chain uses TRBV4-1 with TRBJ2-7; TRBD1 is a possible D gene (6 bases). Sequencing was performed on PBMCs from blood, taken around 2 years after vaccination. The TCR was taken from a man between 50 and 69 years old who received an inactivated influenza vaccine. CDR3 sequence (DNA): TGCGCCAGCAGCCAAGACAGGGGAGCCTACGAGCAGTACTTC. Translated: CASSQDRGAYEQYF.